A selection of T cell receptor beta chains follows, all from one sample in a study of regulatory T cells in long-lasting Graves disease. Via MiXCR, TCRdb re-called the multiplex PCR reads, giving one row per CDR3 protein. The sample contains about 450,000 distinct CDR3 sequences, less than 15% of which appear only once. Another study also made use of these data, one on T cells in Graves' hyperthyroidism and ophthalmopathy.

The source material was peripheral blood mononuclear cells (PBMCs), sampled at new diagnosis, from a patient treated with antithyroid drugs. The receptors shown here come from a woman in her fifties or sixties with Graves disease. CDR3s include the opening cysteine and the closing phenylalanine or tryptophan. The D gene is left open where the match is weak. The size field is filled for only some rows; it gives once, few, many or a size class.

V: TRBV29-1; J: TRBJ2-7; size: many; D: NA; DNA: TGCAGCGTCCAACTTACTAGTCCTCTTAGCGAGCAGTACTTC; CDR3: CSVQLTSPLSEQYF
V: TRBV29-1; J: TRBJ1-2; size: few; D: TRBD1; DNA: TGCAGCGCTCCTGACGGGACAGGGAACTATGGCTACACCTTC; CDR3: CSAPDGTGNYGYTF
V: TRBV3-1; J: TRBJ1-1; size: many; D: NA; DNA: TGTGCCAGCAGCCCGGGACGGGGGGACACTGAAGCTTTCTTT; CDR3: CASSPGRGDTEAFF
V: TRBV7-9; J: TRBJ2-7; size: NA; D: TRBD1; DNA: TGTGCCAGCAGCTACCGACAGGGGCCGTTGTCCGGGATAGGCGAGCAGTACTTC; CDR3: CASSYRQGPLSGIGEQYF
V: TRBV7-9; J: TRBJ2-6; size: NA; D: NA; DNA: TGTGCCAGCAGCAGGTACCGGGACCCCTTCACTGGGGCCAACGTCCTGACTTTC; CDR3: CASSRYRDPFTGANVLTF
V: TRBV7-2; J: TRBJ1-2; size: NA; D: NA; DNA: TGTGCCAGCAGCTTTCCGGGGGGCTTGAGTGGCTACACCTTC; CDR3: CASSFPGGLSGYTF
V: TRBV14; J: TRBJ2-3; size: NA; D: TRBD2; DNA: TGTGCCAGCAGCCGCAGTCTCACTAGCGGGAGCACAGATACGCAGTATTTT; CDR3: CASSRSLTSGSTDTQYF
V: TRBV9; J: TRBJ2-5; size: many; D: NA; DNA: TGTGCCAGCAGCGTAGGCGCTAGTGAAGAGACCCAGTACTTC; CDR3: CASSVGASEETQYF
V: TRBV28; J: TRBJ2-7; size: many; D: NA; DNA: TGTGCCAGCGCCCATAGGGCCCCCACCTACGAGCAGTACTTC; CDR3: CASAHRAPTYEQYF
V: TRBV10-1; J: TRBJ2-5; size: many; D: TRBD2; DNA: TGCGCCAGCAGTGAAAGACTAGCGGGGCAAGAGACCCAGTACTTC; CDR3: CASSERLAGQETQYF
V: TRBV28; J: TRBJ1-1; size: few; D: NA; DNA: TGTGCCAGCAGTTTCCCAGGGGTCACTGAAGCTTTCTTT; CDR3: CASSFPGVTEAFF
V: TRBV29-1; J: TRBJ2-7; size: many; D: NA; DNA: TGCAGCGTGACGGAGGGCTCCTACGAGCAGTACTTC; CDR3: CSVTEGSYEQYF
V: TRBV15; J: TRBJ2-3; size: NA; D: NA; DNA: TGTGCCACCAGCACCGGAAAGCGGGATACGCAGTATTTT; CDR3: CATSTGKRDTQYF
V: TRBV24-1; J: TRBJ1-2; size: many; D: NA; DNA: TGTGCCACCAGCGACCCGGCGGGACCCTATGGCTACACCTTC; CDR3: CATSDPAGPYGYTF
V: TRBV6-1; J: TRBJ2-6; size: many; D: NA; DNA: TGTGCCAGCAGTGTGCCGCGCCTAGCGGGGGCCAACGTCCTGACTTTC; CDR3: CASSVPRLAGANVLTF
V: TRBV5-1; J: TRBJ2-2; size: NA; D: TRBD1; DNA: TGCGCCAGCAGATCCTCCTCCGGGACAGGGGGTCCCGGGGAGCTGTTTTTT; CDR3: CASRSSSGTGGPGELFF
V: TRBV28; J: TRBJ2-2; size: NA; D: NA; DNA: TGTGCCAGCAGTTTAAACATCCCCGGGGAGCTGTTTTTT; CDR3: CASSLNIPGELFF
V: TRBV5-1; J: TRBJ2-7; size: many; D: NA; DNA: TGCGCCAGCAGCGGAGGGCAGGGGACAACCTACGAGCAGTACTTC; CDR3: CASSGGQGTTYEQYF
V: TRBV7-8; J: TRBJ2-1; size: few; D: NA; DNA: TGTGCCAGCAGCCCGCTTGGGAGCAGCAGCTCCTACAATGAGCAGTTCTTC; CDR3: CASSPLGSSSSYNEQFF
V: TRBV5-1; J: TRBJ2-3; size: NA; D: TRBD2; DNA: TGCGCCAGCAGCTTGGTACCTAGCGGGAGAGCGGCAGATACGCAGTATTTT; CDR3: CASSLVPSGRAADTQYF
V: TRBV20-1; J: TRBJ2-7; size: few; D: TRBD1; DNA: TGCAGTGCACCGGGTAGGGACAGGGGTTACGAGCAGTACTTC; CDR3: CSAPGRDRGYEQYF
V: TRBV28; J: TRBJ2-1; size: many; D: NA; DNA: TGTGCCAGCAGAAATCATCCCAAGACGGCCTACAATGAGCAGTTCTTC; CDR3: CASRNHPKTAYNEQFF
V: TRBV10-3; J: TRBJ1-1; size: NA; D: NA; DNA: TGTGCCATTACAGTGGACTTAAACACTGAAGCTTTCTTT; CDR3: CAITVDLNTEAFF
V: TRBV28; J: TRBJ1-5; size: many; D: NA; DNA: TGTGCCAGCAGCTTAGGGGGGAGCAATCAGCCCCAGCATTTT; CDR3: CASSLGGSNQPQHF
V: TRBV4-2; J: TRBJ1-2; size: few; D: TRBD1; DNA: TGTGCCAGCAGCCTTCGGACAGGGCGGGATGGCTACACCTTC; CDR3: CASSLRTGRDGYTF
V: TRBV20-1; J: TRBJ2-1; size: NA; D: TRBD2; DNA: TGCAGTGCTAGACTTAGCGGGAGGCCGAATGAGCAGTTCTTC; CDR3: CSARLSGRPNEQFF
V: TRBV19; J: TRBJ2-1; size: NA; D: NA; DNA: TGTGCCAATAGTTCCCAGGGTGGTCGCTACAATGAGCAGTTCTTC; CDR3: CANSSQGGRYNEQFF
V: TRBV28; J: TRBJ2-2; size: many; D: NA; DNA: TGTGCCAGCAGAATCCACGGGACGAACACCGGGGAGCTGTTTTTT; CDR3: CASRIHGTNTGELFF
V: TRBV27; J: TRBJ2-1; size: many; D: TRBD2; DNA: TGTGCCAGCAGTTCCCACCCCGGGACTAGCGGTCACAATGAGCAGTTCTTC; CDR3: CASSSHPGTSGHNEQFF
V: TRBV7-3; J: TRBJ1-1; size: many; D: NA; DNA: TGTGCCAGCAGTCAGACGGCGAACACTGAAGCTTTCTTT; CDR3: CASSQTANTEAFF
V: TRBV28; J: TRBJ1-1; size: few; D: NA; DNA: TGTGCCAGCATGGAGGTGAACACTGAAGCTTTCTTT; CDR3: CASMEVNTEAFF
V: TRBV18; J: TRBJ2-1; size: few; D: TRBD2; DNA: TGTGCCAGCTCTCGAATAGCGGGAGCTGGCAATGAGCAGTTCTTC; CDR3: CASSRIAGAGNEQFF
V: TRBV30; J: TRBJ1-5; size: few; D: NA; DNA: TGTGCCTGGGCGAGAGGGGGCAATCAGCCCCAGCATTTT; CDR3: CAWARGGNQPQHF
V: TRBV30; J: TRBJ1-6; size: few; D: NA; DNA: TGTGCCTGGAGTAATCAGGGAAGCTCCTATAATTCACCCCTCCACTTT; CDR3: CAWSNQGSSYNSPLHF
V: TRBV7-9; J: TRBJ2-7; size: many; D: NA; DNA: TGTGCCAGCAGCTTGTACCCGGGCACGCTGTCCTACGAGCAGTACTTC; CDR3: CASSLYPGTLSYEQYF
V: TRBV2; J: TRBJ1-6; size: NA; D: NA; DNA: TGTGCCAGCAGTGAGCTAGGGCTTCATAATTCACCCCTCCACTTT; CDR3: CASSELGLHNSPLHF
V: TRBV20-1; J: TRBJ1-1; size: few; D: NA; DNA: TGCAGTGCTGGGGGCCCTCACACTGAAGCTTTCTTT; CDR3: CSAGGPHTEAFF
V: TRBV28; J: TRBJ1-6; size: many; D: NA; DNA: TGTGCCAGCAGAGAGCTCTACGGGGATTCACCCCTCCACTTT; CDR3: CASRELYGDSPLHF
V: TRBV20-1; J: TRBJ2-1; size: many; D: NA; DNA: TGCAGTGCCCGGCTAGGGGGTCGTGAGCAGTTCTTC; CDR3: CSARLGGREQFF
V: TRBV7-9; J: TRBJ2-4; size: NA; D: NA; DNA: TGTGCCAGCAGCTTAAGCAGGGAAGGTTACATTCAGTACTTC; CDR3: CASSLSREGYIQYF
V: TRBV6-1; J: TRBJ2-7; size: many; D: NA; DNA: TGTGCCAGCAGGGGAGTAAGGCCAGAGCAGTACTTC; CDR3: CASRGVRPEQYF
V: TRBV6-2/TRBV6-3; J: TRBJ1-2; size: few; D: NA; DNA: TGTGCCAGCAGTGAGGGGACCCAATATGGCTACACCTTC; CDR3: CASSEGTQYGYTF
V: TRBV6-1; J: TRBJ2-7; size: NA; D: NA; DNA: TGTGCCAGCGGACCCCCTTTTCGCGAGCAGTACTTC; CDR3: CASGPPFREQYF
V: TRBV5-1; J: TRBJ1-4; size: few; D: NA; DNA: TGCGCCAGCAGCTTGGTTCCCGGTAATGAAAAACTATTTTTT; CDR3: CASSLVPGNEKLFF
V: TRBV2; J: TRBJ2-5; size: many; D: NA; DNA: TGTGCCAGCACGTCAAAGACCCAGTACTTC; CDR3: CASTSKTQYF
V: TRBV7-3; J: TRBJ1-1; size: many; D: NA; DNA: TGTGCCAGCAGCTTATCTCTTTTAGCTAACACTGAAGCTTTCTTT; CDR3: CASSLSLLANTEAFF
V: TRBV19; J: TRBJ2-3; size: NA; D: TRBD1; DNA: TGTGCCAGTAGTATCCCCGCAGGGGGAGAAACAGATACGCAGTATTTT; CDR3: CASSIPAGGETDTQYF